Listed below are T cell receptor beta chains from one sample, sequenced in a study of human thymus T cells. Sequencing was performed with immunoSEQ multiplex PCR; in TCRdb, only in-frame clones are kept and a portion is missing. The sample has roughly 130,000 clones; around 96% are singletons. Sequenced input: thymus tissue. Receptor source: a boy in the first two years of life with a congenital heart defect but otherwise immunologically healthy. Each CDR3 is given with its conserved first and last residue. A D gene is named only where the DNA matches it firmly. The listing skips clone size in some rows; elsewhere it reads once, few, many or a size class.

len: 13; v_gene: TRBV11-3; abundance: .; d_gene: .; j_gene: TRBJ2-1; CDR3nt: TGTGCCAGCAGCTTAGTTCGCAGGAATGAGCAGTTCTTC; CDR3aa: CASSLVRRNEQFF
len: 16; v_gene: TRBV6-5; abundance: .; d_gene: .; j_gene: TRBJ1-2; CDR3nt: TGTGCCAGCAGTTACTCGATGCCAGTAGCTAACTATGGCTACACCTTC; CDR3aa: CASSYSMPVANYGYTF
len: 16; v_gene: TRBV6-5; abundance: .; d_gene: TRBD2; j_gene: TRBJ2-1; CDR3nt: TGTGCCAGCAGTTACGGTAGCGGGGGGGCCTTGAATGAGCAGTTCTTC; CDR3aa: CASSYGSGGALNEQFF
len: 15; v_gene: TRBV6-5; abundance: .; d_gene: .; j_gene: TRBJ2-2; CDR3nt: TGTGCCAGCAGTTACGGGGGCGCGGGCACCGGGGAGCTGTTTTTT; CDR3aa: CASSYGGAGTGELFF
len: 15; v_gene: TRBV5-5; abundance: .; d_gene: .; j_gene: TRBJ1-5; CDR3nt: TGTGCCAGCAGCTTGGTTCCGGGGCCAGCCCAGCCCCAGCATTTT; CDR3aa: CASSLVPGPAQPQHF
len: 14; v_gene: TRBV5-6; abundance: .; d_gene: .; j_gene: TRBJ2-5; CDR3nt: TGTGCCAGCAGCTACTATGGGCTCCAAGAGACCCAGTACTTC; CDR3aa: CASSYYGLQETQYF
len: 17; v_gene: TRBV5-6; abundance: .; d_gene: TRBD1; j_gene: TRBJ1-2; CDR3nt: TGTGCCAGCAGCCCGGCTGAGTTGACAGGGCTTAACTATGGCTACACCTTC; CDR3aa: CASSPAELTGLNYGYTF
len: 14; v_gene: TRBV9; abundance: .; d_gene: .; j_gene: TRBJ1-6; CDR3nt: TGTGCCAGCAGCAACCCCACAGAGGTGTCACCCCTCCACTTT; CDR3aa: CASSNPTEVSPLHF
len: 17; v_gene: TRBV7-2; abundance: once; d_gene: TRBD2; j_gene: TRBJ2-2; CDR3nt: TGTGCCAGCAGCCCCCGACTAGCGGGGGGGCCGTCCGGGGAGCTGTTTTTT; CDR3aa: CASSPRLAGGPSGELFF
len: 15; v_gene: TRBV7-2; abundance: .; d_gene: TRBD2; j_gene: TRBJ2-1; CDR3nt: TGTGCCAGCAGCGCGACTAGCGGGGGGGACAATGAGCAGTTCTTC; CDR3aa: CASSATSGGDNEQFF
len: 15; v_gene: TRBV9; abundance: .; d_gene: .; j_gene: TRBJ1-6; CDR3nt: TGTGCCAGCAGCGGAGGGAGGGATTGGGATTCACCCCTCCACTTT; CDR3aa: CASSGGRDWDSPLHF
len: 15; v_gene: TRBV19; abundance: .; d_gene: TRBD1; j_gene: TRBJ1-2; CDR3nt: TGTGCCAGTAGTATAACCCCCGGGACAGCCTATGGCTACACCTTC; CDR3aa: CASSITPGTAYGYTF
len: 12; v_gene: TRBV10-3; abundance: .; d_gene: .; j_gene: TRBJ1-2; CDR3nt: TGTGCCATCAGTGAGCTCGGGGAAGGCTACACCTTC; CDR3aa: CAISELGEGYTF
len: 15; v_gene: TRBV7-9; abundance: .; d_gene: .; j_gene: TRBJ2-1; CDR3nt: TGTGCCAGCAGCCCCCCGGGCCCCCCGAATGCTGAGCAGTTCTTC; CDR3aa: CASSPPGPPNAEQFF
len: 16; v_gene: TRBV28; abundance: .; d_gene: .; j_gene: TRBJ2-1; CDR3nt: TGTGCCAGCAGTTCTCTAGGCGGATTAGTTTACAATGAGCAGTTCTTC; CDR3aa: CASSSLGGLVYNEQFF
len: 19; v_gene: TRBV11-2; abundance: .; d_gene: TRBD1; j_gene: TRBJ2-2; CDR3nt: TGTGCCAGCAGCTTAGATCCCGGGACAGAAGGGGACCACACCGGGGAGCTGTTTTTT; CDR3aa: CASSLDPGTEGDHTGELFF
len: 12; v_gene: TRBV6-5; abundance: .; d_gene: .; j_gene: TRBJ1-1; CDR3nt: TGTGCCAGCAGAGCCCCCTACACTGAAGCTTTCTTT; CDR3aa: CASRAPYTEAFF
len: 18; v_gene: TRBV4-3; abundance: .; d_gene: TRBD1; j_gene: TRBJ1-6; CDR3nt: TGCGCCAGCAGCCAGGAGACACCAGGGGGTTCCTATAATTCACCCCTCCACTTT; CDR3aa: CASSQETPGGSYNSPLHF
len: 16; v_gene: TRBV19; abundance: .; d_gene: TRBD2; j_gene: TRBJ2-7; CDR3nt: TGTGCCAGTAGTATGTGGACTAGCGAGTTTCCTTACGAGCAGTACTTC; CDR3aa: CASSMWTSEFPYEQYF
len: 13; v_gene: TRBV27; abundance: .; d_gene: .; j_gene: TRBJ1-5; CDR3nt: TGTGCCAGCAGTTCCACCCCGGGGCAGCCCCAGCATTTT; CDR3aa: CASSSTPGQPQHF
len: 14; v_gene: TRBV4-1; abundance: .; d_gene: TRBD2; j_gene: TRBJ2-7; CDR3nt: TGCGCCAGCAGCCCGGCTAGCGGGGACTACGAGCAGTACTTC; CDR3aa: CASSPASGDYEQYF
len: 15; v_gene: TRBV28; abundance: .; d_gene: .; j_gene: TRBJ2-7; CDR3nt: TGTGCCAGCAGTTTAGAGGGCCCCCCACCCTACGAGCAGTACTTC; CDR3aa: CASSLEGPPPYEQYF
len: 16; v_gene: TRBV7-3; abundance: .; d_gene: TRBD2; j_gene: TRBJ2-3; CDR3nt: TGTGCCAGCAGCCCAAGACTAGCGGACTCCTATAATACGCAGTATTTT; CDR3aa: CASSPRLADSYNTQYF
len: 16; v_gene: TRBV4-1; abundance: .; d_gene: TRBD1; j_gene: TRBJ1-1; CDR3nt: TGCGCCAGCAGCCAAGAGCCGGACAGGGCCGAGACTGAAGCTTTCTTT; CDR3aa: CASSQEPDRAETEAFF
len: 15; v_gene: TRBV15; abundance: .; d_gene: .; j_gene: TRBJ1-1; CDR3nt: TGTGCCACCAGCCGGGTTAAAGGGGTAAGAACTGAAGCTTTCTTT; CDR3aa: CATSRVKGVRTEAFF
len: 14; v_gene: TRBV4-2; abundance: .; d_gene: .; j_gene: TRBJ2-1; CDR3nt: TGTGCCAGCAGCCCCCTAGGCTCCTACAATGAGCAGTTCTTC; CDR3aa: CASSPLGSYNEQFF
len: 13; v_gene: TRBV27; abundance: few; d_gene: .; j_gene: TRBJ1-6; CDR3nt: TGTGCCAGCAGATCCCCAACAGAATCACCCCTCCACTTT; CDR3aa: CASRSPTESPLHF
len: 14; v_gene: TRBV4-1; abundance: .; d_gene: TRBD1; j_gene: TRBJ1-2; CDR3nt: TGCGCCAGCAGCCAAGAGGGACAGACCTATGGCTACACCTTC; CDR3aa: CASSQEGQTYGYTF
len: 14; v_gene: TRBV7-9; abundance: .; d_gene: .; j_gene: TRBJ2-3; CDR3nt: TGTGCCAGCAGCTCGGACAGCCGCACAGATACGCAGTATTTT; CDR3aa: CASSSDSRTDTQYF
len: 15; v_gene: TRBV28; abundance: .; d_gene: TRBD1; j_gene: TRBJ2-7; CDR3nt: TGTGCCAGCAGTTTCCCGGGACAGGATACCTACGAGCAGTACTTC; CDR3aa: CASSFPGQDTYEQYF
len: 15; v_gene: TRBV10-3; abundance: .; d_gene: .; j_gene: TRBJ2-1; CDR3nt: TGTGCCATCAGTGAGCGTGTCGGGGCGTACAATGAGCAGTTCTTC; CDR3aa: CAISERVGAYNEQFF
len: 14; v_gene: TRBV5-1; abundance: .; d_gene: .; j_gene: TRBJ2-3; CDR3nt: TGCGCCAGCAGCTCAGGGCTGGGCACAGATACGCAGTATTTT; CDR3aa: CASSSGLGTDTQYF
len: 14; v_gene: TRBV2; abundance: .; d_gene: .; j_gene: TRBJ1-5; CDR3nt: TGTGCCAGCGGGGGTAGGGGCGGCAATCAGCCCCAGCATTTT; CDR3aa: CASGGRGGNQPQHF
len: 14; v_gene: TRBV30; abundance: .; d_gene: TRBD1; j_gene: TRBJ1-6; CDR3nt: TGTGCCTGGGGTCCGGGACAGGCAAATTCACCCCTCCACTTT; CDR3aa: CAWGPGQANSPLHF
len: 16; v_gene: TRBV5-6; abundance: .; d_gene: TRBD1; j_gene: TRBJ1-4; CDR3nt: TGTGCCAGCAGCCCACACGGGACAGCAACTAATGAAAAACTGTTTTTT; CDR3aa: CASSPHGTATNEKLFF
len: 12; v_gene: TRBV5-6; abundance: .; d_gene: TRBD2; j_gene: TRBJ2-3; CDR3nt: TGTGCCAGCAGCTTAAGCGGGGGAGCGCAGTATTTT; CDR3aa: CASSLSGGAQYF
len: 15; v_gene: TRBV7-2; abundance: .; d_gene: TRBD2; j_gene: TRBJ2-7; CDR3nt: TGTGCCAGCAGCCACCTGGGACTAGCGAGAGAGGTTGTGTACTTC; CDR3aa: CASSHLGLAREVVYF
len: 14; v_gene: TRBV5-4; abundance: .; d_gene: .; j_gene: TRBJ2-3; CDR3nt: TGTGCCAGCACCCCCAGCGGAGACACAGATACGCAGTATTTT; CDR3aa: CASTPSGDTDTQYF
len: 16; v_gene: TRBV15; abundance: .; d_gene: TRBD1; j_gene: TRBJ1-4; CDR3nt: TGTGCCACCAGCAGTGTTCGGACAGGCCGGAATGAAAAACTGTTTTTT; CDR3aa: CATSSVRTGRNEKLFF
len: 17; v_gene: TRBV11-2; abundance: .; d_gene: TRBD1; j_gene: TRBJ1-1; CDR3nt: TGTGCCAGCAGCTTAGATCAGGGGACAGGGGGCAAAACTGAAGCTTTCTTT; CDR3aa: CASSLDQGTGGKTEAFF
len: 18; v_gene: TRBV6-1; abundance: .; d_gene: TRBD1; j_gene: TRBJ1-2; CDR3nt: TGTGCCAGCAGTGGAGCCCGGGACAGTCCTGGATATGACTATGGCTACACCTTC; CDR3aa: CASSGARDSPGYDYGYTF
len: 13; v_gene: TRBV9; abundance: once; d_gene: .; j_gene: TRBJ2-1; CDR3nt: TGTGCCAGCAGCTCCGGGGCCTACAATGAGCAGTTCTTC; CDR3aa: CASSSGAYNEQFF